This T cell receptor beta chain came from a study of CD8 T cells in Susac syndrome (dated by TCRdb to the late 2010s). Turning to the overall study: Repertoire sequencing was used to test whether CD8+ T cell activation and differentiation in Susac syndrome was antigen driven. On the study overall, not on this receptor specifically: The TCR sequencing and HLA analysis was acknowledged to have included a relatively small number of individuals.

About this clonotype itself: Which antigen it targets is not known. Base-call qualities are not available, and no considerably larger clone is one nucleotide away.

In the germline V gene (reference sequence), CDR1 corresponds to SSHAT and CDR2 to FNYEAQ. Clipping removes 5 bases from V and 2 bases from J, with 6 as the unmatched junction base count. Counted from cysteine to phenylalanine, this CDR3 has 15 amino acids. CDR3 DNA is the only sequence kept; it has 45 bases, read in frame from the first base. RNA was extracted with the RNeasy kit and about 0.45 to 1 ug was reverse transcribed using random hexamers. The immunoSEQ multiplex PCR assay, covering 54 Vbeta and 13 Jbeta segments, was used to amplify TCR beta CDR3 regions. Bias from PCR amplification was corrected by using a synthetic template baseline for primer optimization and for computational correction. In the authors' own workflow: Only productive sequences were kept, with reads annotated to V, D and J genes according to IMGT and analyzed in immunoSEQ Analyzer. Clonality was computed as one minus Shannon entropy normalized by log2 of the number of productive unique sequences. For each patient and control, public and private clones were evaluated within the 100 most prevalent clones. Clones were defined as Susac-specific if absent from the healthy and MS cohorts, from around 1,000 published viral clones and from other ImmuneACCESS disease sequences. Using fastp trimming at Q25 and MiXCR clonotype assembly, TCRdb reanalyzed the public sequencing data and kept in-frame beta chains. Duplicate CDR3 protein sequences are folded into a single record with the most common DNA and genes. The V and J calls reflect TCRdb's pipeline rather than the authors' work. Present in this sample are 150,000 to 200,000 distinct CDR3 sequences, 85% to 95% of which were seen just once. The top ten constitute just over 0.13% of the sample.

Peripheral blood CD8+ and CD4+ T cells from healthy donors, Susac syndrome patients and multiple sclerosis patients were profiled using high-throughput TCR beta sequencing. Healthy donors were included as age- and sex-matched controls. CD8+ TEMRA cells were enriched by FACS, while bulk CD8+ and CD4+ T cells were purified by magnetic negative isolation. Blood was collected in EDTA tubes and processed within 24 hours, with PBMCs isolated through density gradient centrifugation. PBMCs intended for TCR sequencing were cryopreserved in liquid nitrogen and thawed later in a water bath at 37 degrees C. The sorted or isolated CD4+, CD8+ and CD8+ TEMRA cells had a purity of 90% or higher.

The receptor was isolated from a human donor in good health. The chain links TRBV7-7 with TRBJ1-1; TRBD1 agrees with 9 junctional bases. The sequencing input was CD4+ T cells from PBMCs. The CDR3 reads CASSPLTGGNTEAFF. The DNA sequence follows: TGTGCCAGCAGCCCCCTGACAGGGGGTAACACTGAAGCTTTCTTT.